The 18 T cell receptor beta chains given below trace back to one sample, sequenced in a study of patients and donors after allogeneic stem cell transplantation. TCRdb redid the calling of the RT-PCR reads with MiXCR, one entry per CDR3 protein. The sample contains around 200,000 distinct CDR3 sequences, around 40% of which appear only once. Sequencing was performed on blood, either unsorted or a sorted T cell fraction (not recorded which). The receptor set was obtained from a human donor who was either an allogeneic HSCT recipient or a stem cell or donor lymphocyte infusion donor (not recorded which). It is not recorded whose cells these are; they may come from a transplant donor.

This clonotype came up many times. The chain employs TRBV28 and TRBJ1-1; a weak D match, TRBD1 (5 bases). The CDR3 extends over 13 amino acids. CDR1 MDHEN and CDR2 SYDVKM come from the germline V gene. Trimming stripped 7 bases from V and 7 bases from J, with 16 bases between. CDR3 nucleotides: TGTGCCAGCATGCAAACAGGCCTTTTTGAAGCTTTCTTT. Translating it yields CASMQTGLFEAFF.

The CDR3 spells CASSFLSDTGPLHF. CDR3 coding DNA: TGCGCCAGCAGCTTCCTCTCCGACACCGGACCCCTCCACTTT. The chain combines TRBV5-1 with TRBJ1-6, with D uncertain. V was trimmed by 2 bases and J by 12 bases, leaving 15 bases between them. The CDR3 contains 14 residues. The germline V gene has CDR1 SGHRS and CDR2 YFSETQ.

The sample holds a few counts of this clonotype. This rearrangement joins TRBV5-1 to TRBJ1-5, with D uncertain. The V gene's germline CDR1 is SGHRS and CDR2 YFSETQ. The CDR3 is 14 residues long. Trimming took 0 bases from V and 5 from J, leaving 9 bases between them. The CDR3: CASSLAPGDQPQHF. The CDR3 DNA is TGCGCCAGCAGCTTGGCCCCAGGTGATCAGCCCCAGCATTTT.

The CDR3 is CASGLPGAGGSSPLHF. As DNA, the CDR3 is TGTGCTAGTGGCCTGCCCGGAGCGGGGGGAAGTTCACCCCTCCACTTT. The chain links TRBV12-5 to TRBJ1-6; D perhaps matches TRBD1 (5 bases). There are 16 residues in the CDR3. Germline loops: CDR1 LGHNT, CDR2 FRNRAP. The germline V and J ends were trimmed by 6 bases and 9 bases, with 21 bases remaining between them.

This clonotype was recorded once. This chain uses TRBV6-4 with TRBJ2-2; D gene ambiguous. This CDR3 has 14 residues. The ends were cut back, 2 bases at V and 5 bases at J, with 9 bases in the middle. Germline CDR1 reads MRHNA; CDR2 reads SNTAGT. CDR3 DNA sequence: TGTGCCAGCAGTGACCTCGTCGGGACCGGGGAGCTGTTTTTT. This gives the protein CASSDLVGTGELFF.

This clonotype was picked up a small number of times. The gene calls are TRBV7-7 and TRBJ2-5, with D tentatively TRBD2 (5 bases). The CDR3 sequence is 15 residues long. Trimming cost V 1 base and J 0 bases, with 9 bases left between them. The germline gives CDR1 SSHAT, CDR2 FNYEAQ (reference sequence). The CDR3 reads CASSLGGSDQETQYF. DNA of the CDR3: TGTGCCAGCAGCTTAGGCGGTAGCGACCAAGAGACCCAGTACTTC.

CDR3 amino acids: CASSPRTVGEKLFF. The CDR3 nucleotides are TGCGCCAGCAGCCCTAGGACGGTCGGTGAAAAACTGTTTTTT. The V call is TRBV4-1, the J call TRBJ1-4, with D uncertain. V shed 4 bases and J shed 7 bases, with 13 bases lying between them. CDR1 is MGHRA, CDR2 YSYEKL, per germline. The CDR3 loop spans 14 amino acids.

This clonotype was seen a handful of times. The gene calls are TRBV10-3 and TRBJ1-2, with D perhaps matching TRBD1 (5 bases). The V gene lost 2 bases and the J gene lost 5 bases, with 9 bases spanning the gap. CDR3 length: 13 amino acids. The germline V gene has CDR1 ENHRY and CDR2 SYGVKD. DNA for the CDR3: TGTGCCATCAGTGAGGGGGCCAAGTATGGCTACACCTTC. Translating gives CAISEGAKYGYTF.

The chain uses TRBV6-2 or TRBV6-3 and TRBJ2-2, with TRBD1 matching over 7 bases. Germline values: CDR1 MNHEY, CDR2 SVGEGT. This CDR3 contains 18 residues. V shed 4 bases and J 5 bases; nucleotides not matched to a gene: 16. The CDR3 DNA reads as TGTGCCAGCAGTTTAAACGCTATTAGGGGGCTTTGGACCGGGGAGCTGTTTTTT. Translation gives CASSLNAIRGLWTGELFF.

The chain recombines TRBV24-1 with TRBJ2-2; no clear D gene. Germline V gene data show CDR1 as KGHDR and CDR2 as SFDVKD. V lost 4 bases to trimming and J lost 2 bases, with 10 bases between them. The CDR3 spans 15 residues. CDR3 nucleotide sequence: TGTGCCACCAGTGAAATACACTCTAACACCGGGGAGCTGTTTTTT. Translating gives CATSEIHSNTGELFF.

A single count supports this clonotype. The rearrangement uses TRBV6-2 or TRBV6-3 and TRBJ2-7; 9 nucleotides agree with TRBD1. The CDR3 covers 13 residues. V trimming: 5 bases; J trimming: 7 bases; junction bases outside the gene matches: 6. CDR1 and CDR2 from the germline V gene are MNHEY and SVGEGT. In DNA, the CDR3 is TGTGCCAGCAGTCGGGACAGGGCACGGGAGCAGTACTTC. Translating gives CASSRDRAREQYF.

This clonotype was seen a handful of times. The CDR3 spells CASSLEGRGRYTDTQYF. As DNA, the CDR3 is TGCGCCAGCAGCTTGGAAGGCAGGGGGCGATACACAGATACGCAGTATTTT. The genes are TRBV5-1 and TRBJ2-3; 8 nucleotides agree with TRBD1. V dropped 0 bases and J dropped 2; count of bases not matched to a gene: 8. CDR3 length: 17 residues. Per the germline V gene, CDR1 is SGHRS and CDR2 is YFSETQ.

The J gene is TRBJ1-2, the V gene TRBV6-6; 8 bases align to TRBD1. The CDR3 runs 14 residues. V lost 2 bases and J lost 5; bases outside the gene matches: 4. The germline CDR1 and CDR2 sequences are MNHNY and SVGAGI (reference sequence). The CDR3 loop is CASSYRGQGYGYTF. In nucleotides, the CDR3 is TGTGCCAGCAGTTACCGCGGACAGGGTTATGGCTACACCTTC.

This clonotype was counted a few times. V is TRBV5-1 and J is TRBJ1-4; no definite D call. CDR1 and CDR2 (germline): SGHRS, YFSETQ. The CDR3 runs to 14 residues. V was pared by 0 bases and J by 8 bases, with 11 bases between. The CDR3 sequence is CASSLEGLEEKLFF. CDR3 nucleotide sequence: TGCGCCAGCAGCTTGGAGGGATTGGAAGAAAAACTGTTTTTT.

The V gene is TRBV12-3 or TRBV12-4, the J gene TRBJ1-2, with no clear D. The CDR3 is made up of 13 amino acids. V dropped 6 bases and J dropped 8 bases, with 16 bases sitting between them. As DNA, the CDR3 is TGTGCCAGCAGACCTCGGGAACGTCGGGGCTACACCTTC. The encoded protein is CASRPRERRGYTF.

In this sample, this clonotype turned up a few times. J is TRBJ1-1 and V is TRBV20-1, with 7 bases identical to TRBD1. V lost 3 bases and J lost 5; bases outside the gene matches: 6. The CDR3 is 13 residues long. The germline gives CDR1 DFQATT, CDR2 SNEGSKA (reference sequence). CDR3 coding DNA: TGCAGTGCTAGGTCCCAGGGGGGAACTGAAGCTTTCTTT. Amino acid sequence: CSARSQGGTEAFF.

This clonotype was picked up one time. CDR3 nucleotide sequence: TGTGCCACCAGCAGAGATCAGATGAACACTGAAGCTTTCTTT. Amino acids: CATSRDQMNTEAFF. The rearrangement uses TRBV15 and TRBJ1-1; D is unresolved. The CDR3 length is 14 residues. Germline V gene data show CDR1 as LNHNV and CDR2 as YYDKDF (reference sequence). The V end lost 0 bases, the J end lost 0 bases, and 5 bases lay between the germline ends.

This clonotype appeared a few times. The CDR3 DNA reads TGTGCCAGCAGTTACCACCGGGACAGAAATGAAAAACTGTTTTTT. Its translation: CASSYHRDRNEKLFF. The rearrangement joins TRBV12-3 or TRBV12-4 to TRBJ1-4; 7 nucleotides align to TRBD1. Unmatched junction bases numbered 7, after V lost 4 bases and J lost 5 bases. The CDR3 runs 15 residues.